The clone carrying this TCR beta chain was counted between two and nine times. TCRdb fed the 5' RACE reads into MiXCR, producing one record per CDR3 protein. The profile shows about 190,000 distinct CDR3 sequences, about 16% of them singletons. The source of the sample is a study of T-cell memory formation after mild COVID-19. With 6 bases clipped from V and 7 bases from J, the junction kept 8 bases outside the gene matches. CDR3 length equals 15 residues. Germline V gene lookup returns CDR1 MNHNS and CDR2 SASEGT. This receptor was obtained from an adult woman who had mild COVID-19 (a few samples of this study predate the infection). Cell type and time point are not known. The sample was PBMCs or a T cell subset sorted from them (not recorded which). The J gene is TRBJ2-1, the V gene TRBV6-1, with 11 bases matching TRBD2. The CDR3 spells CASSSLAGGLNEQFF. The CDR3 region has the DNA TGTGCCAGCAGCTCCTTAGCGGGGGGGTTGAATGAGCAGTTCTTC.